This T cell receptor (beta chain) was sequenced for a study of graft-versus-host responses after intestinal transplantation. General study results and limits: Recipient marrow held GvH clones, some first seen in ileum or blood.

TCRdb's copy holds only in-frame clones and misses some; the assay was immunoSEQ multiplex PCR. The sample shows 110,000 to 150,000 clones, around 90% of them seen only once. Germline V gene lookup returns CDR1 MDHEN and CDR2 SYDVKM. Losses at the gene ends were 7 bases for V and 7 bases for J; bases not matched to a gene: 10. There are 14 residues in the CDR3. Turning to this clone: Its antigen is undetermined.

The TCR originated in a human donor who received an intestinal transplant. The sequenced sample was unstimulated CD4+ T cells sorted from spleen or lymph node cells, obtained before intestinal transplant. The J gene is TRBJ1-1, the V gene TRBV28, with 9 bases lining up with TRBD1. CDR3 nucleotide sequence: TGTGCCAGCACTGTAGACAGGGGGAAAGTTGAAGCTTTCTTT. It specifies CASTVDRGKVEAFF.